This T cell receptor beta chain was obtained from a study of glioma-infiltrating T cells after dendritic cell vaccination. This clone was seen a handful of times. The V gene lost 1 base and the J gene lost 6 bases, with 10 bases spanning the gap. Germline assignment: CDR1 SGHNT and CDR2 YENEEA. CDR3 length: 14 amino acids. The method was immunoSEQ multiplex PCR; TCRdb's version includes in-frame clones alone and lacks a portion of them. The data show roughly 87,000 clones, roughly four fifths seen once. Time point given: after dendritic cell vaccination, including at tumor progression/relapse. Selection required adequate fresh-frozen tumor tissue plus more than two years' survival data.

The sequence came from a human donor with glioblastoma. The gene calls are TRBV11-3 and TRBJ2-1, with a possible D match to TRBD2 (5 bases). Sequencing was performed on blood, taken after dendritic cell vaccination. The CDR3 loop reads CASSLVSGSNEQFF. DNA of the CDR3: TGTGCCAGCAGCTTAGTCTCGGGGAGCAATGAGCAGTTCTTC.